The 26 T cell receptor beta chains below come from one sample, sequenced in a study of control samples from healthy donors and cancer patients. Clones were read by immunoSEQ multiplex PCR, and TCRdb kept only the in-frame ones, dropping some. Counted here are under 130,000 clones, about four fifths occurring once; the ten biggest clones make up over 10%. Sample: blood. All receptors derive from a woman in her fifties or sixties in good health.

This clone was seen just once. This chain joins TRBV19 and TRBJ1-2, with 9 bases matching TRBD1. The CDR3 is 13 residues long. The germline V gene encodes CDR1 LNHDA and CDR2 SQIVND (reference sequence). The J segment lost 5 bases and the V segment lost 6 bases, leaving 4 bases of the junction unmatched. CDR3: CASRPGQGYGYTF. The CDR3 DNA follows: TGTGCCAGTAGGCCGGGACAGGGTTATGGCTACACCTTC.

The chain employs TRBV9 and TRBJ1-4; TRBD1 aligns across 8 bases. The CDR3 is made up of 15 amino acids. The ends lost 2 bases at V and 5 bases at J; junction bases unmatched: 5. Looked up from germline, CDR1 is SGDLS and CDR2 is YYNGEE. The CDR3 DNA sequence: TGTGCCAGCAGCGTGGGGGACAGGCTAAATGAAAAACTGTTTTTT. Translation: CASSVGDRLNEKLFF. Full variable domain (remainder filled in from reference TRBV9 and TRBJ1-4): DSGVTQTPKHLITATGQRVTLRCSPRSGDLSVYWYQQSLDQGLQFLIQYYNGEERAKGNILERFSAQQFPDLHSELNLSSLELGDSALYFCASSVGDRLNEKLFFGSGTQLSVL.

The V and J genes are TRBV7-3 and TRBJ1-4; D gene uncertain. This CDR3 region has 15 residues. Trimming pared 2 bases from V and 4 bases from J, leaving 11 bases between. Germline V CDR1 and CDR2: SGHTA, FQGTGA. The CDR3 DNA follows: TGTGCCAGCAGCTTAGGCGGGGTGATTAATGAAAAACTGTTTTTT. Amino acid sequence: CASSLGGVINEKLFF.

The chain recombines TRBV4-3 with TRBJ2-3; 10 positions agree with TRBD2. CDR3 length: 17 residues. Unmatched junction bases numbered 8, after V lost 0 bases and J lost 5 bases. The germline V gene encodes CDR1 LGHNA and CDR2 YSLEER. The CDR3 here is CASSQDRGGTSEDTQYF. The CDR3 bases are TGCGCCAGCAGCCAAGATAGGGGGGGGACTAGCGAAGATACGCAGTATTTT.

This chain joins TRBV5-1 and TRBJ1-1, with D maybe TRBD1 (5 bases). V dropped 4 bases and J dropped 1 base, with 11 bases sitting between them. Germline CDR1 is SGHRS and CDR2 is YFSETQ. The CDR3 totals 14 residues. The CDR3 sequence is CASSRTDRNTEAFF. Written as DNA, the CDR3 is TGCGCCAGCAGCCGGACTGACAGGAACACTGAAGCTTTCTTT.

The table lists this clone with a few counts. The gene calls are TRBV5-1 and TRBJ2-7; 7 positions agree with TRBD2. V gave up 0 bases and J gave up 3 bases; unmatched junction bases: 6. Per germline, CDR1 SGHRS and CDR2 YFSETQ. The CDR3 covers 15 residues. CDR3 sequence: CASSLGLAENYEQYF. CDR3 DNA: TGCGCCAGCAGCTTGGGCCTAGCGGAGAACTACGAGCAGTACTTC.

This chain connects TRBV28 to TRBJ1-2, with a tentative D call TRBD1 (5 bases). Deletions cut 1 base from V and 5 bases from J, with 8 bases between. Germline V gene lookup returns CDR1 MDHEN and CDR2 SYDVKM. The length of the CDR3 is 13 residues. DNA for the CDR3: TGTGCCAGCAGTTTATCCGACAGTTATGGCTACACCTTC. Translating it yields CASSLSDSYGYTF.

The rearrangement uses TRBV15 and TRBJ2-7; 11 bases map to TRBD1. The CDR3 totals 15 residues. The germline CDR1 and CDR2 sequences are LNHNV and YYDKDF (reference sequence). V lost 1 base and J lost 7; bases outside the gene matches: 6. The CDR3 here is CATSRGGQGAREQYF. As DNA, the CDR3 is TGTGCCACCAGCAGAGGCGGACAGGGGGCGCGGGAGCAGTACTTC.

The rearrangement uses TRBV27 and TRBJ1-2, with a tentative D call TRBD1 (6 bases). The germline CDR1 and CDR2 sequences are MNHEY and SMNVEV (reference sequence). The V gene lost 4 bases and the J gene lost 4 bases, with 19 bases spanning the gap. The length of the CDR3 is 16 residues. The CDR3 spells CASSSLGAGLGYGYTF. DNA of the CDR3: TGTGCCAGCAGTTCATTGGGGGCGGGTTTAGGCTATGGCTACACCTTC.

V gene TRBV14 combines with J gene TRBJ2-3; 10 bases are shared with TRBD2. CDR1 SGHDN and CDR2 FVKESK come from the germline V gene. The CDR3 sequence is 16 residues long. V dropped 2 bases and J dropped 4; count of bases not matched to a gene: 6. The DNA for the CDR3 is TGTGCCAGCAGCCAATCAAGCGGGGGGGCGCCAGATACGCAGTATTTT. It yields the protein CASSQSSGGAPDTQYF.

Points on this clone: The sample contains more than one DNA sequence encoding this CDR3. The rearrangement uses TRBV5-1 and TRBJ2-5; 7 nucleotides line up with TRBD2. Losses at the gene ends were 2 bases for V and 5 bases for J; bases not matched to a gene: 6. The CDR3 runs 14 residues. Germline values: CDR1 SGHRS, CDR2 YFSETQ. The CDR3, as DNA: TGCGCCAGCAGCTTAGCGGGAAGCGGTGAGACCCAGTACTTC. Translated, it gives CASSLAGSGETQYF. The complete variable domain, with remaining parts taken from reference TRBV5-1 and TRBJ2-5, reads KAGVTQTPRYLIKTRGQQVTLSCSPISGHRSVSWYQQTPGQGLQFLFEYFSETQRNKGNFPGRFSGRQFSNSRSEMNVSTLELGDSALYLCASSLAGSGETQYFGPGTRLLVL.

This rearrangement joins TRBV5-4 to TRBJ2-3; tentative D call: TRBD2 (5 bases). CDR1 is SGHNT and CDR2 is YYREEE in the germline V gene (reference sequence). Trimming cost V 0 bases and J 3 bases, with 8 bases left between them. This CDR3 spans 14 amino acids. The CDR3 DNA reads TGTGCCAGCAGCTTGGGCACTAGGACAGATACGCAGTATTTT. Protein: CASSLGTRTDTQYF.

The CDR3 bases are TGTGCCAGCAGCTCCCTCGGGTGGGGTAATGACGGGAGTAAGTTGACAGATACGCAGTATTTT. Amino acid sequence: CASSSLGWGNDGSKLTDTQYF. V and J are TRBV7-8 and TRBJ2-3; TRBD2 might be the D (6 bases). Germline-derived CDR1 and CDR2 are SGHVS and FQNEAQ. The V end lost 4 bases, the J end lost 3 bases, and 32 bases lay between the germline ends. The CDR3 runs to 21 residues.

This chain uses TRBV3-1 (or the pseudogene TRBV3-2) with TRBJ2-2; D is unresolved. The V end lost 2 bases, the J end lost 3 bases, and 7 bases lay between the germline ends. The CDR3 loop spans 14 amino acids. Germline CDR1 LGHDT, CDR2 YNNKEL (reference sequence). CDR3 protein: CASSQSRYTGELFF. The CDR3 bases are TGTGCCAGCAGCCAATCCAGGTACACCGGGGAGCTGTTTTTT.

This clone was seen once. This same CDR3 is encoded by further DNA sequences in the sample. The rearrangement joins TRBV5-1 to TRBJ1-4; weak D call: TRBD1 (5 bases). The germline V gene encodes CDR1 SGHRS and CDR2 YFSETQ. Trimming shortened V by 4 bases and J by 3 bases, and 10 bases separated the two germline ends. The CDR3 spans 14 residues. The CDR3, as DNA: TGCGCCAGCAGCCTACAAGGGGCTAATGAAAAACTGTTTTTT. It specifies CASSLQGANEKLFF.

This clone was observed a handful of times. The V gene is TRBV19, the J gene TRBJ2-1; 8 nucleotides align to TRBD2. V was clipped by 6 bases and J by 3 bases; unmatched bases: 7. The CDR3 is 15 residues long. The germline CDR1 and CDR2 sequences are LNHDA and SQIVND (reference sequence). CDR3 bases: TGTGCCAGTAGCCCGACTAGCGACGGCTACAATGAGCAGTTCTTC. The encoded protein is CASSPTSDGYNEQFF.

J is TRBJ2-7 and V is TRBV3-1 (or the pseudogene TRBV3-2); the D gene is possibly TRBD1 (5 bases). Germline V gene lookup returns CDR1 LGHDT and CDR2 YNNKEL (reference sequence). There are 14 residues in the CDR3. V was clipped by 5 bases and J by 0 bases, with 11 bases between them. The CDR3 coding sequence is TGTGCCAGCAGCTACAGGTTCAGCTCCTACGAGCAGTACTTC. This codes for CASSYRFSSYEQYF.

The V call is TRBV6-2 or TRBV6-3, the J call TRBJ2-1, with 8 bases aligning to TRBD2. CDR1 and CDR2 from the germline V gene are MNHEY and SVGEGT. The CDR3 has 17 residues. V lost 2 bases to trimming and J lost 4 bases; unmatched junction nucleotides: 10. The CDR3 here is CASSYRGGKREYNEQFF. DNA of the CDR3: TGTGCCAGCAGTTACCGGGGCGGAAAGCGGGAGTACAATGAGCAGTTCTTC.

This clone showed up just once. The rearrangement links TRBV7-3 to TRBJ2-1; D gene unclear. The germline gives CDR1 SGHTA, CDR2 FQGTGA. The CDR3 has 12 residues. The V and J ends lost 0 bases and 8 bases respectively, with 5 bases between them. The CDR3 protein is CASSLTPHEQFF. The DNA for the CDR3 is TGTGCCAGCAGCTTAACCCCACATGAGCAGTTCTTC.

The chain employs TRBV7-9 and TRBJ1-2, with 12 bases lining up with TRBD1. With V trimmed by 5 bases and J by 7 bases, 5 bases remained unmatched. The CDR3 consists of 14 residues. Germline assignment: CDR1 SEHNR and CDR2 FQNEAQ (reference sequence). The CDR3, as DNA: TGTGCCAGCAGCACCGGGACAGGGGGCGTTGGCTACACCTTC. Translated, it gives CASSTGTGGVGYTF.

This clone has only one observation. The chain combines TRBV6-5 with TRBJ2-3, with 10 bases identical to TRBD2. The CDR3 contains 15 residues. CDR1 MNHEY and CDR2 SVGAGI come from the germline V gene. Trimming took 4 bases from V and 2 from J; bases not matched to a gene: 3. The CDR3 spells CASSSSGGPTDTQYF. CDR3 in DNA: TGTGCCAGCAGTTCTAGCGGGGGCCCCACAGATACGCAGTATTTT.

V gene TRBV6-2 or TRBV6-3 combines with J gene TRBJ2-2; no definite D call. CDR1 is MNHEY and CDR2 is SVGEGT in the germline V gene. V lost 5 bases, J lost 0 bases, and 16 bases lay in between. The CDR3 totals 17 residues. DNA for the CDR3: TGTGCCAGCAGTAATCCCCTGGCGGATGCGAACACCGGGGAGCTGTTTTTT. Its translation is CASSNPLADANTGELFF.

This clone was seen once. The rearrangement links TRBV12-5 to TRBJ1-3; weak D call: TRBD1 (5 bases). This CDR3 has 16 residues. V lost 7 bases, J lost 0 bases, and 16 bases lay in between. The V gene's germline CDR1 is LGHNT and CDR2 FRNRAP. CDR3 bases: TGTGCTAGTGCCCCAGACAGTTCATACTCTGGAAACACCATATATTTT. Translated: CASAPDSSYSGNTIYF.

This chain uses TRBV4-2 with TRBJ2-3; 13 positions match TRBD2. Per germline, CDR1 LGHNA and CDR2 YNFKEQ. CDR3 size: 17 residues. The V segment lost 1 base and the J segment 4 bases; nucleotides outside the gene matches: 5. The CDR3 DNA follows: TGTGCCAGCAGCCAAGGGACTAGCGGGAGTAGAGCAGATACGCAGTATTTT. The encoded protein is CASSQGTSGSRADTQYF.

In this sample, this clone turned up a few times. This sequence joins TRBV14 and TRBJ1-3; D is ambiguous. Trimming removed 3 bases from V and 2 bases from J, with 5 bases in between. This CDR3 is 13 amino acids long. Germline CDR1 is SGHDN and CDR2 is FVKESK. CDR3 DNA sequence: TGTGCCAGCAGCCAGGCCGCTGGAAACACCATATATTTT. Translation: CASSQAAGNTIYF.

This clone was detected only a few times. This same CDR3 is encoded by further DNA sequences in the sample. CDR3 residues: CASSLGRARTDTQYF. In DNA, the CDR3 is TGCGCCAGCAGCTTGGGAAGGGCGCGCACAGATACGCAGTATTTT. The rearrangement uses TRBV5-1 and TRBJ2-3; no definite D call. Germline V gene data show CDR1 as SGHRS and CDR2 as YFSETQ. The CDR3 is 15 residues long. The V and J ends lost 0 bases and 1 base respectively, with 9 bases between them.